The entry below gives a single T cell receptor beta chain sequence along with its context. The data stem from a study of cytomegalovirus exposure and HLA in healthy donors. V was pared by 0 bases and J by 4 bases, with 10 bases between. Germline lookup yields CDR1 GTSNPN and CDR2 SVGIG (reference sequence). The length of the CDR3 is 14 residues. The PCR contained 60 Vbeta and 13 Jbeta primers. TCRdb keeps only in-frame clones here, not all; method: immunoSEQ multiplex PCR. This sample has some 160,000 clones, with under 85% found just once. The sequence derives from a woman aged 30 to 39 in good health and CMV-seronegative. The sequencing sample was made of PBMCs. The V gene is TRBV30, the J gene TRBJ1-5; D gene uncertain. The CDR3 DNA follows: TGTGCCTGGAGTGTTAAACAGAAAAATCAGCCCCAGCATTTT. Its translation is CAWSVKQKNQPQHF. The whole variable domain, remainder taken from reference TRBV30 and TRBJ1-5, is SQTIHQWPATLVQPVGSPLSLECTVEGTSNPNLYWYRQAAGRGLQLLFYSVGIGQISSEVPQNLSASRPQDRQFILSSKKLLLSDSGFYLCAWSVKQKNQPQHFGDGTRLSIL.